These T cell receptor beta chains were read from a single sample in a study of PD-1 blockade in classical Hodgkin lymphoma. The repertoire was sequenced with immunoSEQ multiplex PCR; TCRdb's copy has only in-frame clones and lacks some. The profile shows 20,000 to 30,000 clones, roughly 78% of them singletons. Sequencing used peripheral blood mononuclear cells (PBMCs), obtained before the second cycle of nivolumab. The receptors shown here come from a human donor with classical Hodgkin lymphoma. Both conserved end residues are part of each CDR3. A D gene is named only where the DNA matches it firmly. A clone size is listed for some rows: how often the clone was seen (once, few, many), or a class if it is expanded.

clone size	V gene	J gene	D gene	CDR3 DNA	CDR3 protein
.	TRBV4-3	TRBJ2-7	TRBD2	TGCGCCAGCACGCCCCTAGCGGGGGAGGCCTACGAGCAGTACTTC	CASTPLAGEAYEQYF
.	TRBV9	TRBJ2-1	.	TGTGCCAGCAGCCCCCCTAACAATGAGCAGTTCTTC	CASSPPNNEQFF
.	TRBV7-6	TRBJ1-3	.	TGTGCCAGCAGCTTAACGGCGTACGCGGGGGGCCCTGGAAACACCATATATTTT	CASSLTAYAGGPGNTIYF
.	TRBV18	TRBJ1-2	TRBD1	TGTGCCAGCTCACCACTCCGGGACAGGGGGCCTGGTGGCTACACCTTC	CASSPLRDRGPGGYTF
once	TRBV14	TRBJ2-5	.	TGTGCCAGCAGTGCAGCTGAGACCCAGTACTTC	CASSAAETQYF
.	TRBV4-3	TRBJ2-7	.	TGCGCCAGCAGCCAATCACCGGGGGCATACGAGCAGTACTTC	CASSQSPGAYEQYF
once	TRBV5-1	TRBJ2-5	.	TGCGCCAGCAGCTTGATGTACGGGGAGGAGACCCAGTACTTC	CASSLMYGEETQYF
.	TRBV7-9	TRBJ1-2	TRBD1	TGTGCCAGCAGAGCCGGGACAGGGGGCCGAAATGGCTACACCTTC	CASRAGTGGRNGYTF
.	TRBV4-2	TRBJ1-1	.	TGTGCCAGCAGCCAAGATGGGCAGCCCAGTGAAGCTTTCTTT	CASSQDGQPSEAFF
.	TRBV5-1	TRBJ1-6	.	TGCGCCAGCAGCTTGATTCCGGGAGATGTGGGACCCCTCCACTTT	CASSLIPGDVGPLHF
.	TRBV5-8	TRBJ1-6	.	TGTGCCAGCAGCTTGGGAGGGGCTAATTCACCCCTCCACTTT	CASSLGGANSPLHF
.	TRBV7-3	TRBJ2-3	TRBD2	TGTGCCAGCAGCCATTCTTCCTCCCCGACTAGCGGCACAGATACGCAGTATTTT	CASSHSSSPTSGTDTQYF
.	TRBV4-3	TRBJ2-7	TRBD2	TGCGCCAGCAGCCAAGGCGTAGCGGGTCCGTACGAGCAGTACTTC	CASSQGVAGPYEQYF
.	TRBV7-9	TRBJ1-4	TRBD1	TGTGCCAGCAGGCGGACAGGGGACCTTGAAAAACTGTTTTTT	CASRRTGDLEKLFF
.	TRBV7-9	TRBJ2-3	TRBD2	TGTGCCAGCAGCTTGCTAGCGGGGTCCACAGATACGCAGTATTTT	CASSLLAGSTDTQYF
once	TRBV13	TRBJ1-1	TRBD1	TGTGCCAGCAGCCTCCGACAGGGTATGAACACTGAAGCTTTCTTT	CASSLRQGMNTEAFF
once	TRBV5-1	TRBJ2-3	.	TGCGCCAGCAGCTCACAGTATAAGTGGACAGATACGCAGTATTTT	CASSSQYKWTDTQYF
.	TRBV9	TRBJ2-7	.	TGTGCCAGCAGCGTAGCCCCACAGGGCTCCGAGCAGTACTTC	CASSVAPQGSEQYF
.	TRBV4-3	TRBJ2-3	TRBD2	TGCGCCAGCAGCCAAGATACTAGCGTAGGCACAGATACGCAGTATTTT	CASSQDTSVGTDTQYF
.	TRBV23-1	TRBJ2-7	.	TGCGCCAGCATCTCACCGCCGACGCCTACCTACGAGCAGTACTTC	CASISPPTPTYEQYF
.	TRBV5-6	TRBJ1-1	.	TGTGCCAGCAGCGAGAGGGGTGAGGCTTTCTTT	CASSERGEAFF
.	TRBV7-8	TRBJ2-2	TRBD1	TGTGCCAGCAGCCTCCGGGACAGGGACACCGGGGAGCTGTTTTTT	CASSLRDRDTGELFF
.	TRBV28	TRBJ2-7	.	TGTGCCAGCAGTTTATCCGGCGGCCCCTACGAGCAGTACTTC	CASSLSGGPYEQYF
once	TRBV28	TRBJ1-1	.	TGTGCCAGCAGTTTATTGTTGACGGGGACTGAAGCTTTCTTT	CASSLLLTGTEAFF
.	TRBV20-1	TRBJ2-4	.	TGCAGTGCTAACCAGGGTTACATTCAGTACTTC	CSANQGYIQYF
few	TRBV25-1	TRBJ2-3	TRBD2	TGTGCCAGCAGTGAATGGCCTAGCGGGGGACCCACAGATACGCAGTATTTT	CASSEWPSGGPTDTQYF
.	TRBV4-3	TRBJ2-1	TRBD2	TGCGCCAGCAGCCCAAGGTACGGACTAGCGGTGCACAATGAGCAGTTCTTC	CASSPRYGLAVHNEQFF
.	TRBV4-1	TRBJ2-2	TRBD2	TGCGCCAGCAGCCAACCCGGGACTAGCAGTACCGGGGAGCTGTTTTTT	CASSQPGTSSTGELFF
.	TRBV5-1	TRBJ1-1	TRBD1	TGCGCCAGCAGTAGGACAGGGGGCGAAAACACTGAAGCTTTCTTT	CASSRTGGENTEAFF
.	TRBV15	TRBJ2-7	.	TGTGCCACCAGCAGAGAAGTAGGGAGCTCCTACGAGCAGTACTTC	CATSREVGSSYEQYF
.	TRBV6-6	TRBJ1-2	.	TGTGCCAGCAGTCGCAAGGACTATGGCTACACCTTC	CASSRKDYGYTF
.	TRBV19	TRBJ2-1	.	TGTGCCAGTCAACCCTCCGGACAGAACTTTTACAATGAGCAGTTCTTC	CASQPSGQNFYNEQFF
once	TRBV4-3	TRBJ1-1	.	TGCGCCAGCAGCCAAGATTGGGAAGGGAACACTGAAGCTTTCTTT	CASSQDWEGNTEAFF
.	TRBV30	TRBJ1-2	TRBD1	TGTGCCTCCAAACGGGACAGGGGGCTGAAGCAGGGCTACACCTTC	CASKRDRGLKQGYTF
.	TRBV30	TRBJ1-4	.	TGTGCCTGGACCGCATTGGGGGGAACTAATGAAAAACTGTTTTTT	CAWTALGGTNEKLFF
.	TRBV19	TRBJ1-5	.	TGTGCCAGTAGTAGGGGGCCCTCGCGGGTGTCGGCCCAGCCCCAGCATTTT	CASSRGPSRVSAQPQHF
medium-sized	TRBV5-4	TRBJ1-2	TRBD1	TGTGCCAGCAGCACCAGGGGGTTCTATGGCTACACCTTC	CASSTRGFYGYTF
.	TRBV21-1	TRBJ2-6	.	TGTGCCAGCAGCAAAAGTAACGCCGCGGCGGACGAGGTCAACGTCCTGACTTTC	CASSKSNAAADEVNVLTF
few	TRBV28	TRBJ1-4	TRBD1	TGTGCCAGCACAGGAGGCAGCAGGGGGGAAAAACTGTTTTTT	CASTGGSRGEKLFF